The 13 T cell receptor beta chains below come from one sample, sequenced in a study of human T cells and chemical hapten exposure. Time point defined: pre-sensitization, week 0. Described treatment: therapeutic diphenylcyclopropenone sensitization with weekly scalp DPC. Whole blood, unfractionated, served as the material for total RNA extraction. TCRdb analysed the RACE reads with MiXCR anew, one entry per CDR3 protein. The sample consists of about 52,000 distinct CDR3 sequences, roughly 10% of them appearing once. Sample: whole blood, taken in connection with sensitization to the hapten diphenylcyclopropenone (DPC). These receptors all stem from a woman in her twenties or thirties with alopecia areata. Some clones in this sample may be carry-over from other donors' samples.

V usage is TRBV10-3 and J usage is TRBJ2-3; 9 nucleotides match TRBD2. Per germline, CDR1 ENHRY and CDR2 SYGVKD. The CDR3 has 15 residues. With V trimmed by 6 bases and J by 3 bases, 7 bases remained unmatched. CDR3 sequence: CAIREAGGPTDTQYF. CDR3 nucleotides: TGTGCCATCAGGGAGGCGGGGGGGCCGACAGATACGCAGTATTTT.

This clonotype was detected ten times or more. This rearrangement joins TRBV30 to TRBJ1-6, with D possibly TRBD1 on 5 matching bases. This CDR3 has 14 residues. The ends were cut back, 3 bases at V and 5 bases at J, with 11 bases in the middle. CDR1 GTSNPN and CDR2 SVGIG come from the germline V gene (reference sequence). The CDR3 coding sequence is TGTGCCTGGAGGCGCGCAGGGCATAATTCACCCCTCCACTTT. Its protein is CAWRRAGHNSPLHF.

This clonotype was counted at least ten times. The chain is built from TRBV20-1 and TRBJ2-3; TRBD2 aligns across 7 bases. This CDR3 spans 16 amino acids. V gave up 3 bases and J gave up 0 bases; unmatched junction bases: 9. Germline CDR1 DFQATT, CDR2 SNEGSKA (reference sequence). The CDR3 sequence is CSASGGTFTSTDTQYF. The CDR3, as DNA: TGCAGTGCTAGCGGGGGGACTTTTACTAGCACAGATACGCAGTATTTT.

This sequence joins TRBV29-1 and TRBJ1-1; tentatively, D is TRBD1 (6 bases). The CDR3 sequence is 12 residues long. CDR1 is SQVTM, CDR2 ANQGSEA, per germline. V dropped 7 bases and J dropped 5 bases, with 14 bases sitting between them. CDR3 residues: CSALQGCTEAFF. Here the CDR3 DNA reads TGCAGCGCTCTACAGGGATGTACTGAAGCTTTCTTT.

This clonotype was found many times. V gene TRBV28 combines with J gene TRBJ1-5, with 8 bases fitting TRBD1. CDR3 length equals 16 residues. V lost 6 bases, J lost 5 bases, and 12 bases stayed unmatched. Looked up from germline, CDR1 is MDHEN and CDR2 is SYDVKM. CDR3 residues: CASSPTGQGAYQPQHF. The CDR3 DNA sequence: TGTGCCAGCAGCCCTACCGGACAGGGCGCTTATCAGCCCCAGCATTTT.

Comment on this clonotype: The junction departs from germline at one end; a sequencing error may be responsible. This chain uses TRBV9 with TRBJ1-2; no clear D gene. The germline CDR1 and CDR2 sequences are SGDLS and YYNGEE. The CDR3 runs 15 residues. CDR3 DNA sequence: TGTGCCAGCAGCGTAGGAGGCAGCTCTAACTATGGCGACACCTTC. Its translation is CASSVGGSSNYGDTF.

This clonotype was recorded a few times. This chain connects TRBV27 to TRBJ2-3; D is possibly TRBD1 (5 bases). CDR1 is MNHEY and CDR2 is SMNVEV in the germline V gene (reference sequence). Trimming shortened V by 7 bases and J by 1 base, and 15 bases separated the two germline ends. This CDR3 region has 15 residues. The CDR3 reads CASNSVQGRTDTQYF. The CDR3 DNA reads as TGTGCCAGCAACTCCGTTCAGGGCCGCACAGATACGCAGTATTTT.

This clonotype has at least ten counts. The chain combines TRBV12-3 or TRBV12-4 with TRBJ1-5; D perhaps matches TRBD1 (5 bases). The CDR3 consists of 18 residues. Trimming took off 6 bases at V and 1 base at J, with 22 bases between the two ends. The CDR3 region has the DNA TGTGCCAGCAGCTGGGGACTCGGGCAGGGCGGAAGCAATCAGCCCCAGCATTTT. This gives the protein CASSWGLGQGGSNQPQHF.

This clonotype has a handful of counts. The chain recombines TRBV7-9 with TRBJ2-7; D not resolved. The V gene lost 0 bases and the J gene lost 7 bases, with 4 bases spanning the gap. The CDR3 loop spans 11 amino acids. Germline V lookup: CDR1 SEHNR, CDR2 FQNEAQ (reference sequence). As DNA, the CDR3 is TGTGCCAGCAGCTTAGCGCGAGAGCAGTACTTC. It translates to CASSLAREQYF.

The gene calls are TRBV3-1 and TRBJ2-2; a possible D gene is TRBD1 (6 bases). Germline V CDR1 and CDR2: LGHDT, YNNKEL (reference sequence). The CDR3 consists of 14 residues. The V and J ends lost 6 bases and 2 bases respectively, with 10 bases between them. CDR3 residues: CASRWGQNTGELFF. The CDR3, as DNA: TGTGCCAGCAGATGGGGACAAAACACCGGGGAGCTGTTTTTT.

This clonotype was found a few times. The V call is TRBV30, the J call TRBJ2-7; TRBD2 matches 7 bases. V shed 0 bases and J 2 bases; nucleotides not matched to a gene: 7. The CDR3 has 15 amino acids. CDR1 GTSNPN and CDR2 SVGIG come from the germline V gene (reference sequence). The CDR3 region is CAWSVWSGGPYEQYF. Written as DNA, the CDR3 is TGTGCCTGGAGTGTCTGGTCGGGGGGACCCTACGAGCAGTACTTC.

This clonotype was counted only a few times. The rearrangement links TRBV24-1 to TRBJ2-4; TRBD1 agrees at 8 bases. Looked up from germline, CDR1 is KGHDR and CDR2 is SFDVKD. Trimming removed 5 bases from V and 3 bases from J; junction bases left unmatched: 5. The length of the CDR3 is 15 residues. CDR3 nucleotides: TGTGCCACCAGTGCTGGACAGGGAGGCAAAAACATTCAGTACTTC. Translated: CATSAGQGGKNIQYF.

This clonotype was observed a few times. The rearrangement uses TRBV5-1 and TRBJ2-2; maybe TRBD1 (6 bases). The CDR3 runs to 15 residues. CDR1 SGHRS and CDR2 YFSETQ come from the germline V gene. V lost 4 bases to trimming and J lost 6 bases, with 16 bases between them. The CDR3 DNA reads TGCGCCAGCAGCGAGGACAGAGGGCTTGCCGGGGAGCTGTTTTTT. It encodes CASSEDRGLAGELFF.